This is a list of T cell receptor beta chains from one sample in a study of CD8+ T cells in alopecia areata. Using immunoSEQ multiplex PCR, the repertoire was profiled, and TCRdb retains in-frame clones only, with some absent. Of 110,000 or so clones in the sample, roughly 56% are singletons; the top ten hold 3% to 4%. The sample was CD4+ T cells sorted from blood, taken at week 24, from a patient treated with tofacitinib. These receptors were taken from a human donor with alopecia areata. CDR3s include the opening cysteine and the closing phenylalanine or tryptophan. Each record gives: CDR3 DNA, CDR3 protein, J gene, clone size, V gene, D gene. The D gene is left open where the match is weak. The size of a clone is reported for some rows only, either as once, few or many, or as a class for expanded clones.

CDR3 DNA: TGTGCCAGCAGCTTGCGTTCGGCAGGGCGTGAGACCCAGTACTTC
CDR3 protein: CASSLRSAGRETQYF
J gene: TRBJ2-5
clone size: -
V gene: TRBV5-4
D gene: -

CDR3 DNA: TGTGCCTGGAGGAGACAGGGTGGTAACGAGCAGTACTTC
CDR3 protein: CAWRRQGGNEQYF
J gene: TRBJ2-7
clone size: -
V gene: TRBV30
D gene: TRBD1

CDR3 DNA: TGTGCCAGCAGCTTCGGACTAGCGGACTACAATGAGCAGTTCTTC
CDR3 protein: CASSFGLADYNEQFF
J gene: TRBJ2-1
clone size: few
V gene: TRBV7-9
D gene: TRBD2

CDR3 DNA: TGTGCCAGCAGTGAAGAGGGTTCGGATCAGCCCCAGCATTTT
CDR3 protein: CASSEEGSDQPQHF
J gene: TRBJ1-5
clone size: -
V gene: TRBV2
D gene: -

CDR3 DNA: TGTGCCAGCAGTTTATGGGACAGCTATGGCTACACCTTC
CDR3 protein: CASSLWDSYGYTF
J gene: TRBJ1-2
clone size: few
V gene: TRBV28
D gene: -

CDR3 DNA: TGTGCCAGCAGCTTTTATCTAGCTAGCGGGGTACAAGAGACCCAGTACTTC
CDR3 protein: CASSFYLASGVQETQYF
J gene: TRBJ2-5
clone size: -
V gene: TRBV11-2
D gene: TRBD2

CDR3 DNA: TGTGCCAGCAGCCTTGCCGTGGCGGGGGGCACAGATACGCAGTATTTT
CDR3 protein: CASSLAVAGGTDTQYF
J gene: TRBJ2-3
clone size: -
V gene: TRBV9
D gene: TRBD2

CDR3 DNA: TGTGCCAGCAGCTTGGGACAGCCCAATATATTCTACGAGCAGTACTTC
CDR3 protein: CASSLGQPNIFYEQYF
J gene: TRBJ2-7
clone size: few
V gene: TRBV7-2
D gene: TRBD1

CDR3 DNA: TGTGCCAGCAGCTTAAGTCCCTTTCGGGACAGGCGCTTTTCCTACGAGCAGTACTTC
CDR3 protein: CASSLSPFRDRRFSYEQYF
J gene: TRBJ2-7
clone size: once
V gene: TRBV7-2
D gene: TRBD1

CDR3 DNA: TGTGCCAGCAGCTTAGTGGGAAGGGCCCTGGAGCAGTACTTC
CDR3 protein: CASSLVGRALEQYF
J gene: TRBJ2-7
clone size: -
V gene: TRBV7-6
D gene: -

CDR3 DNA: TGTGCCAGCAGTTACTCGCGCGGGCGCGATACGCAGTATTTT
CDR3 protein: CASSYSRGRDTQYF
J gene: TRBJ2-3
clone size: -
V gene: TRBV6-5
D gene: -

CDR3 DNA: TGTGCCAGCAGGGCCGGGACTAGACACAATGAGCAGTTCTTC
CDR3 protein: CASRAGTRHNEQFF
J gene: TRBJ2-1
clone size: -
V gene: TRBV11-1
D gene: TRBD2

CDR3 DNA: TGCAGCGTTGAAGGGGTCAGCAATGAGCAGTTCTTC
CDR3 protein: CSVEGVSNEQFF
J gene: TRBJ2-1
clone size: -
V gene: TRBV29-1
D gene: -

CDR3 DNA: TGCAGTGCTAGAGCACGGGAGACCCAGTACTTC
CDR3 protein: CSARARETQYF
J gene: TRBJ2-5
clone size: -
V gene: TRBV20-1
D gene: -

CDR3 DNA: TGTGCCAGCAGCCAAGCGCCAGGGAGTTCACCCCTCCACTTT
CDR3 protein: CASSQAPGSSPLHF
J gene: TRBJ1-6
clone size: -
V gene: TRBV14
D gene: -

CDR3 DNA: TGCGCCAGCAGCTTGGCCCCGGGGGCGCGCACAGATACGCAGTATTTT
CDR3 protein: CASSLAPGARTDTQYF
J gene: TRBJ2-3
clone size: -
V gene: TRBV5-1
D gene: -

CDR3 DNA: TGTGCCATCAGTGAGGGGGAAGGATTCTACTTC
CDR3 protein: CAISEGEGFYF
J gene: TRBJ1-2
clone size: -
V gene: TRBV10-3
D gene: -

CDR3 DNA: TGCGCCAGCAGCCAAGGACAGGGGAATTCACCCCTCCACTTT
CDR3 protein: CASSQGQGNSPLHF
J gene: TRBJ1-6
clone size: -
V gene: TRBV4-1
D gene: TRBD1

CDR3 DNA: TGTGCCAGCAGCCAGGGGCTAGGTACGCAGTATTTT
CDR3 protein: CASSQGLGTQYF
J gene: TRBJ2-3
clone size: few
V gene: TRBV7-2
D gene: -

CDR3 DNA: TGTGCCAGCAGCTTAGGGGGGATCGGGAACACTGAAGCTTTCTTT
CDR3 protein: CASSLGGIGNTEAFF
J gene: TRBJ1-1
clone size: -
V gene: TRBV11-2
D gene: -

CDR3 DNA: TGCGCCAGCAGCATACCACCCTACGAGCAGTACTTC
CDR3 protein: CASSIPPYEQYF
J gene: TRBJ2-7
clone size: -
V gene: TRBV5-1
D gene: -

CDR3 DNA: TGCGCCAGCAGCCAACACCGGGCGGACATTCAGTACTTC
CDR3 protein: CASSQHRADIQYF
J gene: TRBJ2-4
clone size: -
V gene: TRBV4-3
D gene: -

CDR3 DNA: TGTGCCAGCAAGGACCCCCGCGGTGGCTACACCTTC
CDR3 protein: CASKDPRGGYTF
J gene: TRBJ1-2
clone size: few
V gene: TRBV28
D gene: -

CDR3 DNA: TGTGCCAGCAGTTACGGCAGGGGACCTAACTATGGCTACACCTTC
CDR3 protein: CASSYGRGPNYGYTF
J gene: TRBJ1-2
clone size: -
V gene: TRBV6-5
D gene: -

CDR3 DNA: TGCAGCGTGAGGGCAGGGGATAGCAATCAGCCCCAGCATTTT
CDR3 protein: CSVRAGDSNQPQHF
J gene: TRBJ1-5
clone size: -
V gene: TRBV29-1
D gene: -

CDR3 DNA: TGCAGCGGGGGGAGCTCCTACGAGCAGTACTTC
CDR3 protein: CSGGSSYEQYF
J gene: TRBJ2-7
clone size: few
V gene: TRBV29-1
D gene: -

CDR3 DNA: TGTGCCAGCAGTGAATCCCGATACGAGCAGTACTTC
CDR3 protein: CASSESRYEQYF
J gene: TRBJ2-7
clone size: -
V gene: TRBV2
D gene: -

CDR3 DNA: TGTGCCATCAGCCCCACCGGAGAGACCCAGTACTTC
CDR3 protein: CAISPTGETQYF
J gene: TRBJ2-5
clone size: few
V gene: TRBV10-3
D gene: -

CDR3 DNA: TGCAGCGTTGGAGTCTCGGCAGGGGTCTACGAGCAGTACTTC
CDR3 protein: CSVGVSAGVYEQYF
J gene: TRBJ2-7
clone size: -
V gene: TRBV29-1
D gene: -

CDR3 DNA: TGCAGTGCCCAAGACAATCCGCAAGCTTTCTTT
CDR3 protein: CSAQDNPQAFF
J gene: TRBJ1-1
clone size: many
V gene: TRBV20-1
D gene: -

CDR3 DNA: TGTGCCAGCAGCCCCTGGACAGGGAGCTATGGCTACACCTTC
CDR3 protein: CASSPWTGSYGYTF
J gene: TRBJ1-2
clone size: few
V gene: TRBV4-2
D gene: TRBD1

CDR3 DNA: TGTGCCAGCAGCTTAGGGCAGGGTCAGTTCTTC
CDR3 protein: CASSLGQGQFF
J gene: TRBJ2-1
clone size: -
V gene: TRBV11-2
D gene: -

CDR3 DNA: TGTGCCAGCAGTGATCAGTTCCCCGGACCCGGGGAGCTGTTTTTT
CDR3 protein: CASSDQFPGPGELFF
J gene: TRBJ2-2
clone size: -
V gene: TRBV2
D gene: -

CDR3 DNA: TGCAGCGCGACAGGCGGGACAGATACGCAGTATTTT
CDR3 protein: CSATGGTDTQYF
J gene: TRBJ2-3
clone size: -
V gene: TRBV29-1
D gene: -

CDR3 DNA: TGTGCCAGCAGCTTAGCGAGGGGAGGCTATGGCTACACCTTC
CDR3 protein: CASSLARGGYGYTF
J gene: TRBJ1-2
clone size: -
V gene: TRBV7-8
D gene: -

CDR3 DNA: TGCGCCAGCAGCCACCCAAGGGGACAGGCATACTCCTATAATTCACCCCTCCACTTT
CDR3 protein: CASSHPRGQAYSYNSPLHF
J gene: TRBJ1-6
clone size: few
V gene: TRBV4-1
D gene: TRBD1

CDR3 DNA: TGTGCCACCAGCAGAGATCAAGGGGTTTTGACCTACGAGCAGTACTTC
CDR3 protein: CATSRDQGVLTYEQYF
J gene: TRBJ2-7
clone size: few
V gene: TRBV15
D gene: -

CDR3 DNA: TGTGCCAGCAGCCCTACAGGGGGAAGCTCCTACAATGAGCAGTTCTTC
CDR3 protein: CASSPTGGSSYNEQFF
J gene: TRBJ2-1
clone size: -
V gene: TRBV9
D gene: TRBD1

CDR3 DNA: TGCGCCAGCAGTCAGCGCTTGGCTAAACGGGGAAGGGATCAGCCCCAGCATTTT
CDR3 protein: CASSQRLAKRGRDQPQHF
J gene: TRBJ1-5
clone size: -
V gene: TRBV23-1
D gene: -

CDR3 DNA: TGTGCCAGCAGTTCACAGGGAGCCACTGAAGCTTTCTTT
CDR3 protein: CASSSQGATEAFF
J gene: TRBJ1-1
clone size: -
V gene: TRBV6-5
D gene: -

CDR3 DNA: TGTGCCAGCAGCCCACGCGAGCGGGGGGGCCAAGAGACCCAGTACTTC
CDR3 protein: CASSPRERGGQETQYF
J gene: TRBJ2-5
clone size: few
V gene: TRBV13
D gene: TRBD2

CDR3 DNA: TGTGCCTGGGGAGACGCAGATACGCAGTATTTT
CDR3 protein: CAWGDADTQYF
J gene: TRBJ2-3
clone size: -
V gene: TRBV30
D gene: -

CDR3 DNA: TGTGCCAGCGCCCCCGGACTAGGGATTTCGGAAGAGACCCAGTACTTC
CDR3 protein: CASAPGLGISEETQYF
J gene: TRBJ2-5
clone size: -
V gene: TRBV5-4
D gene: TRBD2